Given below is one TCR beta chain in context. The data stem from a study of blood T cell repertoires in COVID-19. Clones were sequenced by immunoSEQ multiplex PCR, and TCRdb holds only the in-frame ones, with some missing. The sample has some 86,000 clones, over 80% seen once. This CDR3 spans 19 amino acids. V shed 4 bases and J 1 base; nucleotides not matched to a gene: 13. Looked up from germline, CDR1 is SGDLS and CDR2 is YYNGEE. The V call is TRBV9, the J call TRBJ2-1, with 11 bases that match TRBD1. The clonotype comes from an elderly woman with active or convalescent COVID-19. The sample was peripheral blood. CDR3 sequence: CASSYGTGGYSLSYNEQFF. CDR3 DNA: TGTGCCAGCAGCTATGGGACAGGGGGGTACTCCCTTTCCTACAATGAGCAGTTCTTC.